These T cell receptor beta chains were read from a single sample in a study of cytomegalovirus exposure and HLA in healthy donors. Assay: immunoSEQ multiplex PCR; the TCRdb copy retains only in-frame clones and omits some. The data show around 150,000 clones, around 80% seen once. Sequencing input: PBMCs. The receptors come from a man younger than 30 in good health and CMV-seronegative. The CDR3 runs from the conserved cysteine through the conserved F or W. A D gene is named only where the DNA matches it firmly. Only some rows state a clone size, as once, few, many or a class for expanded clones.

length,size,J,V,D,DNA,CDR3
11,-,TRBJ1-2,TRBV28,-,TGTGCCAGCAGCGAGTCCTATGGCTACACCTTC,CASSESYGYTF
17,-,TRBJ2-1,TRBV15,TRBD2,TGTGCCACCAGCAGAGTTAAGGAAATAGCGGGATACAATGAGCAGTTCTTC,CATSRVKEIAGYNEQFF
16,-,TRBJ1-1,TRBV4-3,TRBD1,TGCGCCAGCAGCCAGGCCCTAGGGGGCGCGAACACTGAAGCTTTCTTT,CASSQALGGANTEAFF
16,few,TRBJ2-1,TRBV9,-,TGTGCCAGCAGCGTGGGGGGGGCCCTATGGGACAATGAGCAGTTCTTC,CASSVGGALWDNEQFF
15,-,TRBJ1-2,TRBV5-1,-,TGCGCCAGCAGCCTCGACGGACAGCTTAACTATGGCTACACCTTC,CASSLDGQLNYGYTF
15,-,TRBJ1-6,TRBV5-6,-,TGTGCCAGCAGACCAACCTATAGAGCTAATTCACCCCTCCACTTT,CASRPTYRANSPLHF
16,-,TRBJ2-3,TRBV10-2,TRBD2,TGCGCCAGCAGAGACCTTATAGCGGGAGGGACCGAGACGCAGTATTTT,CASRDLIAGGTETQYF
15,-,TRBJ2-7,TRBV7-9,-,TGTTCCAGCAGCTTAGACGGCGGCGGCTCCTACGAGCAGTACTTC,CSSSLDGGGSYEQYF
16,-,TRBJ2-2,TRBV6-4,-,TGTGCCAGCAAAGTAGCGGCGAACCCGGGCACCGGGGAGCTGTTTTTT,CASKVAANPGTGELFF
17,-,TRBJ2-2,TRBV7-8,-,TGTGCCAGCAGCTTAGCGCCCTCAGGAAGGTTGACCGGGGAGCTGTTTTTT,CASSLAPSGRLTGELFF
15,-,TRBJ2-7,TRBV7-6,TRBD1,TGTGCCAGCAGCTACTCTGACAGGGTGGGCTACGAGCAGTACTTC,CASSYSDRVGYEQYF
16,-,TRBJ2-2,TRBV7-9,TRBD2,TGTTCCAGCAGCTCCCTTGGCGGGGGAGGTGCCGGGGAGCTGTTTTTT,CSSSSLGGGGAGELFF
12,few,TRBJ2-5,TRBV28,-,TGTGCCAGCAGTAAGAGGGGGGAGACCCAGTACTTC,CASSKRGETQYF
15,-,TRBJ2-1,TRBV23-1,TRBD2,TGCGCCAGCCCCGGGGGGGGCGCGGTGGGCAATGAGCAGTTCTTC,CASPGGGAVGNEQFF
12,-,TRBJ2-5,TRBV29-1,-,TGCAGCGTGGATAGCGGCCAAGAGACCCAGTACTTC,CSVDSGQETQYF
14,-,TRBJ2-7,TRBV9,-,TGTGCCAGCAGCGTAGGTCCCCTGGGGGGCGAGCAGTACTTC,CASSVGPLGGEQYF
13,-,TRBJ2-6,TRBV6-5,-,TGTGCCAGCAGTTTCGCTGGGGCCAACGTCCTGACTTTC,CASSFAGANVLTF
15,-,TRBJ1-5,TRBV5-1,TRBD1,TGCGCCAGCAGCCTCGACAGGGGCGAGGGTCAGCCCCAGCATTTT,CASSLDRGEGQPQHF
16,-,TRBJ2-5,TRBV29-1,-,TGCAGCGTTTCGCCCCATCAGGAGGGCCGCAGGGAGACCCAGTACTTC,CSVSPHQEGRRETQYF
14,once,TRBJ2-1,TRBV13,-,TGTGCCAGCAGCTTAGTAGCGGCCGACAATGAGCAGTTCTTC,CASSLVAADNEQFF
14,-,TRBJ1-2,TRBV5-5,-,TGTGCCAGCAGCTTAGCCCCAAAGAACTATGGCTACACCTTC,CASSLAPKNYGYTF
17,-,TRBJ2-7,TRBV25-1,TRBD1,TGTGCCAGCAGTGAATTTGGTTTCGGGAACAGGGGGTACGAGCAGTACTTC,CASSEFGFGNRGYEQYF
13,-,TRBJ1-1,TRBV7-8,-,TGTGCCAGCAGCTTACAAGAGGACACTGAAGCTTTCTTT,CASSLQEDTEAFF
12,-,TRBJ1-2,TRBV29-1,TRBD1,TGCAGCGTAGACAGGGGTAACTATGGCTACACCTTC,CSVDRGNYGYTF
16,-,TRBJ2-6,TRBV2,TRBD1,TGTGCCAGCAGGGGACAGGGGTACTCTGGGGCCAACGTCCTGACTTTC,CASRGQGYSGANVLTF
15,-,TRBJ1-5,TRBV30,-,TGTGCCTGGAGTTCTCAGGTCAGAAGCAATCAGCCCCAGCATTTT,CAWSSQVRSNQPQHF
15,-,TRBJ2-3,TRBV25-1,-,TGTGCCAGCAGTGAATCCCCACTAGGAACAGATACGCAGTATTTT,CASSESPLGTDTQYF
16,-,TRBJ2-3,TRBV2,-,TGTGCCAGCAGTGAGCAAGGTGGGGGGGCTGGGGATACGCAGTATTTT,CASSEQGGGAGDTQYF
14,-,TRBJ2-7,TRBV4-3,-,TGCGCCAGCAGCCCCCTAGAGGGACACTACGAGCAGTACTTC,CASSPLEGHYEQYF
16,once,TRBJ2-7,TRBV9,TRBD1,TGTGCCAGCAGCGTAGATACCGGGACAGGCTCCTACGAGCAGTACTTC,CASSVDTGTGSYEQYF
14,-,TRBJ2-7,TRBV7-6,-,TGTGCCAGCAGCGCGACCGGGAAGACCTACGAGCAGTACTTC,CASSATGKTYEQYF
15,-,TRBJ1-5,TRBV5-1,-,TGCGCCAGCAGCTTGGTAGGGGCAGGCAATCAGCCCCAGCATTTT,CASSLVGAGNQPQHF
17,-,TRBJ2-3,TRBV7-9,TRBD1,TGTTCCAGCAGCCATGCCGACAGGGCCCTTAGCACAGATACGCAGTATTTT,CSSSHADRALSTDTQYF
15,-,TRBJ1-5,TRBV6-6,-,TGTGCCAGCAGTTACTCGAGTAGTAGCAATCAGCCCCAGCATTTT,CASSYSSSSNQPQHF
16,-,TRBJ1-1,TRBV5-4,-,TGTGCCAGCAGCCCTGGGGGAGGGACTTACTACACTGAAGCTTTCTTT,CASSPGGGTYYTEAFF
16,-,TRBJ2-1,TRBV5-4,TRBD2,TGTGCCAGCAGCACCAAACTAGCGGGAGCCGCTGGTGAGCAGTTCTTC,CASSTKLAGAAGEQFF
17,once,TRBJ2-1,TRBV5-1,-,TGCGCCAGCAGCTCTTCCATCAAGGGGGGGATCTACAATGAGCAGTTCTTC,CASSSSIKGGIYNEQFF
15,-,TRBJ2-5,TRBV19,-,TGTGCCAGTAGTCTCGCGAAAAGGTCCGGGGAGACCCAGTACTTC,CASSLAKRSGETQYF
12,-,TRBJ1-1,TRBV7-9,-,TGTGCCAGCACCCGCCTATACACTGAAGCTTTCTTT,CASTRLYTEAFF
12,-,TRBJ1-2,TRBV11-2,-,TGTGCCAGCAGCTTAGGGAGCTATGGCTACACCTTC,CASSLGSYGYTF
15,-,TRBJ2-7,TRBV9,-,TGTGCCAGCAGCTTCACCCCGGCAGGGGCCTACGAGCAGTACTTC,CASSFTPAGAYEQYF
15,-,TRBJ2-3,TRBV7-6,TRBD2,TGTGCCAGCAGCACGTGGGACTACCACACAGATACGCAGTATTTT,CASSTWDYHTDTQYF
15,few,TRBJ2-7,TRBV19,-,TGTGCCAGTAGTATTGGTGGCTTCCCCTCCTACGAGCAGTACTTC,CASSIGGFPSYEQYF
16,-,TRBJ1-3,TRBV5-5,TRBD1,TGTGCCAGCAGCTTGGGACAGGGGGCAGGTGGAAACACCATATATTTT,CASSLGQGAGGNTIYF
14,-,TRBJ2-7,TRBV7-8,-,TGTGCCAGCAGCCTCTTCCAGGGGTCCTACGAGCAGTACTTC,CASSLFQGSYEQYF
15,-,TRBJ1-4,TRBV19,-,TGTGCCAGTAGCCTCTCGACAGCCCCCAATGAAAAACTGTTTTTT,CASSLSTAPNEKLFF
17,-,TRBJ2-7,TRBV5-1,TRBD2,TGCGCCAGCAGCTTGGAGTCGGGAGGGCCAAGGTCCTACGAGCAGTACTTC,CASSLESGGPRSYEQYF
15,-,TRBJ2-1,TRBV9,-,TGTGCCAGCAGCGTGAGCCTAATCTCCTACAATGAGCAGTTCTTC,CASSVSLISYNEQFF
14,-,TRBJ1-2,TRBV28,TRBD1,TGTGCCAGCAGACCGGGACAGGGGAACTATGGCTACACCTTC,CASRPGQGNYGYTF
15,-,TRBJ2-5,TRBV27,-,TGTGCCAGCAGTTTATATTTAGAGGCTAAAGAGACCCAGTACTTC,CASSLYLEAKETQYF
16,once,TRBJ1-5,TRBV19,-,TGTGCCAGTAGTATAGGTTTTCACGACATCAATCAGCCCCAGCATTTT,CASSIGFHDINQPQHF
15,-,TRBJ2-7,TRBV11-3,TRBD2,TGTGCCAGCAGCTTAGATGCTGGGACTAGCTACGAGCAGTACTTC,CASSLDAGTSYEQYF
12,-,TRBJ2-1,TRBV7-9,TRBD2,TGTTCCAGCAGCTTAACCGGGACTAGTGGGTTCTTC,CSSSLTGTSGFF
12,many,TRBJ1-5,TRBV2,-,TGTGCCAGCAGTGCCCTTCGTCAGCCCCAGCATTTT,CASSALRQPQHF
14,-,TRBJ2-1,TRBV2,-,TGTGCCTCAGCTAGAACAGGGCATTTCGATGAGCAGTTCTTC,CASARTGHFDEQFF
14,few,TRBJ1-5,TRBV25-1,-,TGTGCCAGCAGTGTTGAGGAGAGCAATCAGCCCCAGCATTTT,CASSVEESNQPQHF
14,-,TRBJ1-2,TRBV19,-,TGTGCCAGTATCCGGACGGGGGAATACTATGGCTACACCTTC,CASIRTGEYYGYTF
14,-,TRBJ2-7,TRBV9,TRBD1,TGTGCCAGCAGTGCCGGGACAGACTCCTACGAGCAGTACTTC,CASSAGTDSYEQYF
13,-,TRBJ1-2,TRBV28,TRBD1,TGTGCCAGCAGTAGGGGGCAGGACTATGGCTACACCTTC,CASSRGQDYGYTF